The next 31 T cell receptor beta chains were all read from a single sample in a study of CD8+ T cells in alopecia areata. The authors extracted RNA and reverse transcribed it into cDNA as the sequencing template. Here immunoSEQ multiplex PCR was the method, and the copy in TCRdb shows in-frame clones only, minus some. The sample lists some 130,000 clones; approximately 53% were seen once. The input for sequencing was CD4+ T cells sorted from blood, taken at week 0. Every receptor here comes from a human donor with alopecia areata.

The chain is built from TRBV29-1 and TRBJ2-5, with 9 bases matching TRBD1. This CDR3 contains 13 residues. The V gene's germline CDR1 is SQVTM and CDR2 ANQGSEA. V was pared by 5 bases and J by 4 bases, with 5 bases of the junction left unmatched. CDR3 nucleotide sequence: TGCAGCGTTACGACAGGGGGTGGAGAGACCCAGTACTTC. This codes for CSVTTGGGETQYF. Full variable domain (missing parts from reference TRBV29-1 and TRBJ2-5): SAVISQKPSRDICQRGTSLTIQCQVDSQVTMMFWYRQQPGQSLTLIATANQGSEATYESGFVIDKFPISRPNLTFSTLTVSNMSPEDSSIYLCSVTTGGGETQYFGPGTRLLVL.

There are a few counts of this clone. V gene TRBV12-5 combines with J gene TRBJ1-2; D is unresolved. The germline V and J ends were trimmed by 5 bases and 6 bases, with 16 bases remaining between them. In germline, CDR1 is LGHNT, CDR2 FRNRAP. This CDR3 is 14 amino acids long. CDR3: CASGADGVFHGYTF. For the CDR3, the DNA is TGTGCTAGTGGTGCGGACGGAGTTTTTCATGGCTACACCTTC.

The J gene is TRBJ1-5, the V gene TRBV18; no reliable D call. The CDR3 consists of 13 residues. The germline CDR1 and CDR2 sequences are KGHSH and LQKENI. The V gene lost 5 bases and the J gene lost 0 bases, with 5 bases spanning the gap. CDR3 amino acids: CASSGLSNQPQHF. The CDR3, as DNA: TGTGCCAGCTCAGGGCTTAGCAATCAGCCCCAGCATTTT.

A few counts support this clone. The chain is built from TRBV18 and TRBJ1-4; TRBD1 agrees at 7 bases. Germline CDR1 KGHSH, CDR2 LQKENI. J was trimmed by 3 bases and V by 8 bases; bases with no gene match: 6. The CDR3 length is 14 residues. The CDR3 is CASGPGTANEKLFF. CDR3 DNA sequence: TGTGCCAGCGGCCCCGGGACAGCTAATGAAAAACTGTTTTTT.

The chain has TRBV10-3 and TRBJ2-7; tentatively, D is TRBD1 (6 bases). The CDR3 sequence is 13 residues long. Germline assignment: CDR1 ENHRY and CDR2 SYGVKD. Deletions cut 7 bases from V and 0 bases from J, with 10 bases between. The CDR3 DNA reads TGTGCCATCAACAGACAGGACTCCTACGAGCAGTACTTC. Residues: CAINRQDSYEQYF.

The chain is built from TRBV7-2 and TRBJ2-7; 12 bases match TRBD2. CDR3 length: 17 amino acids. Germline values: CDR1 SGHTA, CDR2 FQGNSA. V was clipped by 4 bases and J by 3 bases; unmatched bases: 10. The CDR3 is CASSSPGTSGYHYEQYF. Here the CDR3 DNA reads TGTGCCAGCAGCTCACCCGGGACTAGCGGGTATCACTACGAGCAGTACTTC.

The V gene is TRBV7-2, the J gene TRBJ2-7; D unresolved. The CDR3 has 14 amino acids. Trimming left V 5 bases short and J 0 bases short, with 11 bases between. Germline values: CDR1 SGHTA, CDR2 FQGNSA. The CDR3 sequence is CASSQWGYSYEQYF. CDR3 bases: TGTGCCAGCAGCCAATGGGGATACTCCTACGAGCAGTACTTC.

This clone has a handful of counts. V gene TRBV15 combines with J gene TRBJ2-2, with 7 bases fitting TRBD1. CDR1 is LNHNV, CDR2 YYDKDF, per germline (reference sequence). The CDR3 has 15 residues. V lost 4 bases to trimming and J lost 4 bases; unmatched junction nucleotides: 6. The CDR3 DNA reads as TGTGCCACCAGCAAACGACAGGGCAGCACCGGGGAGCTGTTTTTT. It yields the protein CATSKRQGSTGELFF.

The rearrangement links TRBV15 to TRBJ2-5, with 10 nucleotides matching TRBD2. The CDR3 runs to 15 residues. J gave up 2 bases and V 3 bases, and 3 bases lay outside the gene matches. CDR1 is LNHNV, CDR2 YYDKDF, per germline (reference sequence). CDR3: CATSSGLAAQETQYF. The CDR3 region has the DNA TGTGCCACCAGCAGCGGACTAGCGGCTCAAGAGACCCAGTACTTC.

The rearrangement joins TRBV9 to TRBJ2-1; D gene uncertain. Germline V CDR1 and CDR2: SGDLS, YYNGEE. This CDR3 comprises 12 residues. Trimming took 5 bases from V and 9 from J, leaving 12 bases between them. The CDR3 DNA sequence: TGTGCCAGCAGTTCAATAGTGGGTGAGCAGTTCTTC. As protein: CASSSIVGEQFF.

This rearrangement joins TRBV19 to TRBJ2-1, with a weak D call TRBD2 (7 bases). V was clipped by 6 bases and J by 10 bases, with 25 bases between them. This CDR3 region has 16 residues. The V gene's germline CDR1 is LNHDA and CDR2 SQIVND (reference sequence). CDR3 region: CASRSPVRSPGGEQFF. CDR3 nucleotide sequence: TGTGCCAGTAGGTCACCCGTCCGCTCCCCGGGGGGCGAGCAGTTCTTC.

The chain links TRBV25-1 to TRBJ2-5; the D is unclear. The CDR3 contains 11 residues. CDR1 is MGHDK and CDR2 is SYGVNS in the germline V gene. V was cut by 8 bases and J by 4 bases, with 8 bases left in between. CDR3 protein: CASGKRETQYF. The CDR3 region has the DNA TGTGCCAGCGGAAAGCGAGAGACCCAGTACTTC. Looking up the rest from reference TRBV25-1 and TRBJ2-5 gives the full variable domain: EADIYQTPRYLVIGTGKKITLECSQTMGHDKMYWYQQDPGMELHLIHYSYGVNSTEKGDLSSESTVSRIRTEHFPLTLESARPSHTSQYLCASGKRETQYFGPGTRLLVL.

The CDR3 bases are TGCGCCAGCAGCTTGGGGGGCGACTCTGGGGCCAACGTCCTGACTTTC. Encoded protein: CASSLGGDSGANVLTF. The rearrangement uses TRBV5-1 and TRBJ2-6, with D perhaps matching TRBD1 (5 bases). Per germline, CDR1 SGHRS and CDR2 YFSETQ. The germline V and J ends were trimmed by 0 bases and 0 bases, with 7 bases remaining between them. The CDR3 has 16 residues.

The J gene is TRBJ1-4, the V gene TRBV11-2; D call uncertain. This CDR3 contains 16 residues. Per the germline V gene, CDR1 is SGHAT and CDR2 is FQNNGV. Trimming shortened V by 1 base and J by 0 bases, and 9 bases separated the two germline ends. The CDR3 DNA sequence: TGTGCCAGCAGCTTAGTACTAGCCCCAACTAATGAAAAACTGTTTTTT. It translates to CASSLVLAPTNEKLFF.

This clone has a handful of counts. The rearrangement joins TRBV5-4 to TRBJ1-1; 9 bases match TRBD1. In germline, CDR1 is SGHNT, CDR2 YYREEE (reference sequence). After removal of 4 bases from V and 5 bases from J, the junction contained 9 bases not matched to a gene. This CDR3 has 15 residues. CDR3 sequence: CASSIPGTGRTEAFF. The CDR3 bases are TGTGCCAGCAGCATACCCGGGACAGGGAGGACTGAAGCTTTCTTT.

V usage is TRBV7-2 and J usage is TRBJ2-7, with 9 bases matching TRBD2. The trim removed 7 bases at V and 5 bases at J, leaving 6 bases unmatched. There are 13 residues in the CDR3. Germline CDR1 reads SGHTA; CDR2 reads FQGNSA. The DNA for the CDR3 is TGTGCCAGCACGATAGCGGGAGAGGACGAGCAGTACTTC. Translated, it gives CASTIAGEDEQYF. The full variable domain, completed using reference TRBV7-2 and TRBJ2-7, is GAGVSQSPSNKVTEKGKDVELRCDPISGHTALYWYRQSLGQGLEFLIYFQGNSAPDKSGLPSDRFSAERTGGSVSTLTIQRTQQEDSAVYLCASTIAGEDEQYFGPGTRLTVT.

The CDR3 region is CASSQDHGETQYF. The CDR3 nucleotides are TGTGCCAGCAGCCAAGATCACGGGGAGACCCAGTACTTC. The chain combines TRBV4-2 with TRBJ2-5; D is unresolved. The length of the CDR3 is 13 residues. V shed 0 bases and J shed 5 bases, with 7 bases lying between them. The germline CDR1 and CDR2 sequences are LGHNA and YNFKEQ.

This chain links TRBV5-4 with TRBJ2-2; D is possibly TRBD2 (6 bases). CDR3 length equals 16 residues. Trimming pared 2 bases from V and 5 bases from J, leaving 16 bases between. CDR1 and CDR2 (germline): SGHNT, YYREEE (reference sequence). In nucleotides, the CDR3 is TGTGCCAGCAGCTTTCGCGTCGGGAGAGGGACCGGGGAGCTGTTTTTT. It is translated as CASSFRVGRGTGELFF.

This clone has just a few counts. The rearrangement links TRBV6-4 to TRBJ2-2, with D perhaps TRBD1 or TRBD2 (5 bases each). Germline lookup yields CDR1 MRHNA and CDR2 SNTAGT. Trimming removed 5 bases from V and 3 bases from J, with 19 bases in between. CDR3 length: 17 amino acids. The CDR3 DNA sequence: TGTGCCAGCAGTCTAACCGACCGGGACCCATACACCGGGGAGCTGTTTTTT. Encoded protein: CASSLTDRDPYTGELFF.

This clone was seen a few times. The chain couples TRBV28 to TRBJ2-7, with D perhaps matching TRBD1 (6 bases). The V end lost 5 bases, the J end lost 0 bases, and 8 bases lay between the germline ends. The CDR3 runs to 13 residues. Germline CDR1 reads MDHEN; CDR2 reads SYDVKM. Here the CDR3 DNA reads TGTGCCAGCAGTGCGGACAGCTCCTACGAGCAGTACTTC. Translating it yields CASSADSSYEQYF.

This clone was picked up a small number of times. The V gene is TRBV7-9, the J gene TRBJ2-7; D may be TRBD1 (5 bases). The CDR3 length is 13 residues. Germline V CDR1 and CDR2: SEHNR, FQNEAQ (reference sequence). V gave up 1 base and J gave up 6 bases, with 10 bases separating them. The CDR3, as DNA: TGTGCCAGCAGCTTAGGCAGGGCTGGCGAGCAGTACTTC. Amino acid sequence: CASSLGRAGEQYF.

The chain has TRBV6-5 and TRBJ2-7; 9 bases fit TRBD2. This CDR3 comprises 14 residues. Germline CDR1 and CDR2: MNHEY and SVGAGI. Trimming removed 2 bases from V and 6 bases from J; junction bases left unmatched: 5. This CDR3 reads CASSYGSGGREQYF. Written as DNA, the CDR3 is TGTGCCAGCAGTTACGGCAGCGGGGGGCGCGAGCAGTACTTC.

The chain joins TRBV10-2 to TRBJ1-2; D might be TRBD1 (5 bases). Trimming took 4 bases from V and 0 from J, leaving 9 bases between them. Germline CDR1 WSHSY, CDR2 SAAADI. The length of the CDR3 is 14 residues. The CDR3 DNA reads TGCGCCAGCAGTGCCGGGACTACTAACTATGGCTACACCTTC. It encodes CASSAGTTNYGYTF.

The table lists this clone with a few counts. V usage is TRBV14 and J usage is TRBJ2-3; D gene ambiguous. The germline CDR1 and CDR2 sequences are SGHDN and FVKESK. The CDR3 loop spans 11 amino acids. Trimming shortened V by 7 bases and J by 4 bases, and 6 bases separated the two germline ends. The CDR3 loop is CASIFPDTQYF. The CDR3 DNA is TGTGCCAGCATTTTCCCAGATACGCAGTATTTT.

This clone was detected once. This chain joins TRBV2 and TRBJ1-1; D not certain. Trimming left V 2 bases short and J 0 bases short, with 7 bases between. Germline V CDR1 and CDR2: SNHLY, FYNNEI. This CDR3 is built from 14 residues. The CDR3 bases are TGTGCCAGCAGTGAATTTGGCATGAACACTGAAGCTTTCTTT. This encodes CASSEFGMNTEAFF.

In this sample, this clone turned up a few times. The J gene is TRBJ2-7, the V gene TRBV28; D could derive from TRBD1 or TRBD2 (5 bases each). This CDR3 is built from 12 residues. V was trimmed by 2 bases and J by 3 bases, leaving 5 bases between them. Germline CDR1 is MDHEN and CDR2 is SYDVKM. Written as DNA, the CDR3 is TGTGCCAGCAGTTTAGGGGGCTACGAGCAGTACTTC. Amino acids: CASSLGGYEQYF.

In its sample, this clone was seen a few times. The V gene is TRBV30, the J gene TRBJ1-1; a possible D gene is TRBD1 (6 bases). The CDR3 is made up of 13 amino acids. The V and J ends lost 2 bases and 1 base respectively, with 8 bases between them. CDR1 is GTSNPN, CDR2 SVGIG, per germline (reference sequence). CDR3 in amino acids: CAWSPGQNTEAFF. CDR3 DNA: TGTGCCTGGAGTCCGGGACAGAACACTGAAGCTTTCTTT.

This clone was counted between two and nine times. This chain links TRBV10-3 with TRBJ1-2, with D possibly being TRBD1 (5 bases). The length of the CDR3 is 15 residues. Germline V gene sequence: CDR1 ENHRY, CDR2 SYGVKD. The V and J ends lost 0 bases and 4 bases respectively, with 12 bases between them. The CDR3: CAISESGTNSYGYTF. CDR3 DNA sequence: TGTGCCATCAGTGAGTCGGGGACCAATTCCTATGGCTACACCTTC.

This clone was seen more than once but under ten times. V gene TRBV21-1 combines with J gene TRBJ1-5. TRBV21-1 is termed a pseudogene. This CDR3 comprises 19 residues. The CDR3 sequence is CASSKLDEGKAASNQPQHF. In DNA, the CDR3 is TGTGCCAGCAGCAAATTGGATGAGGGAAAAGCTGCTAGCAATCAGCCCCAGCATTTT.

V is TRBV5-5 and J is TRBJ1-1; D remains unclear. This CDR3 is built from 15 residues. Per the germline V gene, CDR1 is SGHKS and CDR2 is YYEKEE (reference sequence). Between the trimmed V and J ends, which lost 2 bases and 3 bases, there was a span of 14 bases. The CDR3 loop reads CASSFVPGRDTEAFF. CDR3 sequence (DNA): TGTGCCAGCAGCTTTGTGCCCGGGCGCGACACTGAAGCTTTCTTT.

The chain employs TRBV28 and TRBJ1-5; 7 bases map to TRBD1. The CDR3 extends over 15 amino acids. The V and J ends lost 2 bases and 7 bases, in that order; junction bases with no gene match: 8. In germline, CDR1 is MDHEN, CDR2 SYDVKM. DNA of the CDR3: TGTGCCAGCAGTTTAACGGATACAGGGGCCCAGCCCCAGCATTTT. The encoded protein is CASSLTDTGAQPQHF. Combining the CDR3 with reference TRBV28 and TRBJ1-5 gives the whole variable domain DVKVTQSSRYLVKRTGEKVFLECVQDMDHENMFWYRQDPGLGLRLIYFSYDVKMKEKGDIPEGYSVSREKKERFSLILESASTNQTSMYLCASSLTDTGAQPQHFGDGTRLSIL.